The 32 T cell receptor beta chains below all came from one sample that was sequenced in a study of radiation and T cells in renal cell carcinoma. The data were produced by immunoSEQ multiplex PCR, yet TCRdb's version contains in-frame clones alone and is incomplete. The sample has around 86,000 clones; around 85% are singletons. Time point defined: blood 2 weeks post-SBRT. The treatment denotes: 15 Gy SBRT to primary tumor, nephrectomy 4 weeks later. The input for sequencing was blood, taken from a patient whose treatment included radiotherapy and nephrectomy. The receptors originated from a woman aged 45-65 years with renal cell carcinoma.

As regards this clone: At the DNA level, this CDR3 is encoded by other sequences in the same sample as well. This rearrangement joins TRBV4-2 to TRBJ2-2; 7 bases are shared with TRBD1. Germline V gene lookup returns CDR1 LGHNA and CDR2 YNFKEQ. The CDR3 length is 16 residues. V gave up 0 bases and J gave up 6 bases; unmatched junction bases: 7. CDR3: CASSQDLTGMSGELFF. In DNA form, the CDR3 reads TGTGCCAGCAGCCAAGATCTGACAGGGATGTCCGGGGAGCTGTTTTTT.

This chain links TRBV19 with TRBJ1-1; TRBD1 might be the D (5 bases). V lost 10 bases and J 1 base, leaving 22 bases between the germline ends. The CDR3 extends over 16 amino acids. Germline CDR1 reads LNHDA; CDR2 reads SQIVND (reference sequence). The CDR3 reads CATIDWDPRGNTEAFF. The CDR3 coding sequence is TGTGCCACTATAGATTGGGACCCCAGAGGGAACACTGAAGCTTTCTTT.

The V call is TRBV6-5, the J call TRBJ1-1; 10 nucleotides agree with TRBD1. This CDR3 is built from 11 residues. Germline V gene sequence: CDR1 MNHEY, CDR2 SVGAGI. The V gene end was trimmed by 6 bases and the J gene end by 12 bases; junction bases not matched to a gene: 4. For the CDR3, the DNA is TGTGCCAGCAGGACGGGACAGGGGACTTTCTTT. This gives the protein CASRTGQGTFF.

V and J are TRBV9 and TRBJ1-2; D not certain. CDR3 length: 15 amino acids. V was shortened by 0 bases and J by 0 bases, with 9 bases between the two germline ends. Germline assignment: CDR1 SGDLS and CDR2 YYNGEE. CDR3 nucleotides: TGTGCCAGCAGCGTAGACGGAACTACTAACTATGGCTACACCTTC. This gives the protein CASSVDGTTNYGYTF.

A single count supports this clone. The rearrangement uses TRBV9 and TRBJ2-3; TRBD1 matches at 9 bases. Germline trimming cut 3 bases from V and 4 bases from J; bases unmatched to any gene: 6. CDR3 size: 15 residues. CDR1 SGDLS and CDR2 YYNGEE come from the germline V gene. The DNA for the CDR3 is TGTGCCAGCAGCGCGGGGACAGGGTACCCAGATACGCAGTATTTT. Its translation is CASSAGTGYPDTQYF.

The V call is TRBV5-1, the J call TRBJ2-7; 14 bases fit TRBD2. Germline trimming cut 4 bases from V and 5 bases from J; bases unmatched to any gene: 2. The germline CDR1 and CDR2 sequences are SGHRS and YFSETQ. This CDR3 region has 14 residues. CDR3 residues: CASSGGLAGDEQYF. The CDR3 DNA sequence: TGCGCCAGCAGCGGGGGACTAGCGGGGGACGAGCAGTACTTC.

The chain joins TRBV19 to TRBJ2-1; 12 positions agree with TRBD2. CDR3 length: 15 residues. The ends lost 3 bases at V and 4 bases at J; junction bases unmatched: 1. Germline loops: CDR1 LNHDA, CDR2 SQIVND (reference sequence). The CDR3 sequence: CASSMTSGRYNEQFF. In DNA form, the CDR3 reads TGTGCCAGTAGTATGACTAGCGGGAGATACAATGAGCAGTTCTTC.

The rearrangement joins TRBV5-1 to TRBJ2-5, with TRBD2 matching over 7 bases. The CDR3 is made up of 14 amino acids. Trimming cost V 3 bases and J 2 bases; bases outside gene matches: 4. CDR1 SGHRS and CDR2 YFSETQ come from the germline V gene. CDR3 region: CASSSHGGQETQYF. The CDR3, as DNA: TGCGCCAGCAGCTCCCACGGGGGGCAAGAGACCCAGTACTTC.

The V gene is TRBV28, the J gene TRBJ2-7; 12 nucleotides agree with TRBD2. This CDR3 is built from 15 residues. Germline V gene data show CDR1 as MDHEN and CDR2 as SYDVKM. J was trimmed by 8 bases and V by 10 bases; bases with no gene match: 15. The CDR3 nucleotides read TGTGCCACCCTCCTCCCACTAGCGGGAGGTTATAAGCAGTACTTC. This codes for CATLLPLAGGYKQYF.

The chain uses TRBV19 and TRBJ2-1; D remains unclear. CDR3 length: 16 residues. Germline loops: CDR1 LNHDA, CDR2 SQIVND (reference sequence). With 1 base removed from V and 5 bases from J, the gap between germline ends came to 15 bases. In nucleotides, the CDR3 is TGTGCCAGTAGTATAGGGCGGTCCCGCCCCAACAATGAGCAGTTCTTC. Encoded protein: CASSIGRSRPNNEQFF.

The chain recombines TRBV11-2 with TRBJ2-5; 10 bases match TRBD2. Germline CDR1 reads SGHAT; CDR2 reads FQNNGV. V was clipped by 0 bases and J by 2 bases; unmatched bases: 12. The length of the CDR3 is 19 residues. The CDR3 region is CASSLDFTSGATAQETQYF. The CDR3 coding sequence is TGTGCCAGCAGCTTAGATTTTACTAGCGGGGCTACGGCACAAGAGACCCAGTACTTC.

The chain couples TRBV2 to TRBJ2-1; TRBD2 agrees at 8 bases. Germline V gives CDR1 SNHLY, CDR2 FYNNEI. The ends lost 6 bases at V and 5 bases at J; junction bases unmatched: 9. The CDR3 has 15 residues. The CDR3 DNA reads as TGTGCCAGCAGGCGTCGGGAAGCGGGAGACAATGAGCAGTTCTTC. As protein: CASRRREAGDNEQFF.

The chain links TRBV6-5 to TRBJ1-1, with D unclear. Per the germline V gene, CDR1 is MNHEY and CDR2 is SVGAGI. Trimming took off 2 bases at V and 6 bases at J, with 7 bases between the two ends. This CDR3 region has 12 residues. Written as DNA, the CDR3 is TGTGCCAGCAGTTACAAGGAGGCTGAAGCTTTCTTT. It is translated as CASSYKEAEAFF.

The chain uses TRBV7-2 and TRBJ2-1, with 7 bases that match TRBD1. The CDR3 spans 15 residues. CDR1 and CDR2 from the germline V gene are SGHTA and FQGNSA. V shed 4 bases, J shed 7 bases, and the junction held 10 bases outside the gene matches. Here the CDR3 DNA reads TGTGCCAGCAGCTCCCGCAACAGGGGCCGGAATGAGCAGTTCTTC. Translated: CASSSRNRGRNEQFF.

This chain connects TRBV7-2 to TRBJ2-3, with TRBD2 matching 10 bases. V lost 1 base, J lost 7 bases, and 14 bases stayed unmatched. The CDR3 runs to 18 residues. In germline, CDR1 is SGHTA, CDR2 FQGNSA. CDR3 coding DNA: TGTGCCAGCAGCTTAGTGTCTAGCGGGGGCTTAAATACAAATACGCAGTATTTT. Translated, it gives CASSLVSSGGLNTNTQYF.

This chain uses TRBV7-9 with TRBJ2-5; TRBD1 might be the D (6 bases). Germline CDR1 SEHNR, CDR2 FQNEAQ (reference sequence). V lost 1 base, J lost 7 bases, and 22 bases lay in between. The CDR3 sequence is 17 residues long. The CDR3 sequence is CASSLENRVSLGGTQYF. The DNA for the CDR3 is TGTGCCAGCAGCTTAGAGAACAGGGTATCCCTAGGGGGGACCCAGTACTTC.

This chain connects TRBV5-3 to TRBJ2-2; no reliable D call. TRBV5-3 is an ORF, and what it does is uncertain. V shed 0 bases and J shed 4 bases, with 10 bases lying between them. The CDR3 contains 15 residues. Written as DNA, the CDR3 is TGTGCCAGAAGCTTGGAGGGTTGTGCCACCGGGGAGCTGTTTTTT. Its protein product is CARSLEGCATGELFF.

The chain couples TRBV28 to TRBJ1-2; the D gene is possibly TRBD1 (6 bases). Germline V gene sequence: CDR1 MDHEN, CDR2 SYDVKM. V was pared by 10 bases and J by 0 bases, with 15 bases between. The CDR3 is 14 amino acids. CDR3 loop: CATKTDRTNYGYTF. The CDR3 DNA is TGTGCCACCAAAACGGACAGAACTAACTATGGCTACACCTTC.

This chain links TRBV6-1 with TRBJ1-4; 7 nucleotides align to TRBD1. Germline trimming cut 1 base from V and 5 bases from J; bases unmatched to any gene: 1. Germline-derived CDR1 and CDR2 are MNHNS and SASEGT. CDR3 size: 14 residues. The CDR3 DNA is TGTGCCAGCAGTGAAGGAGGGGGCAATGAAAAACTGTTTTTT. This gives the protein CASSEGGGNEKLFF.

This chain uses TRBV28 with TRBJ2-2; D is ambiguous. This CDR3 region has 15 residues. Trimming stripped 2 bases from V and 1 base from J, with 8 bases between. Germline V gene lookup returns CDR1 MDHEN and CDR2 SYDVKM. The CDR3 region is CASSLPERNTGELFF. CDR3 DNA: TGTGCCAGCAGTTTACCAGAGCGGAACACCGGGGAGCTGTTTTTT.

V is TRBV6-6 and J is TRBJ2-7; perhaps D is TRBD1 or TRBD2 (5 bases each). V was clipped by 2 bases and J by 1 base, with 12 bases between them. The CDR3 has 15 residues. CDR1 MNHNY and CDR2 SVGAGI come from the germline V gene (reference sequence). CDR3 sequence (DNA): TGTGCCAGCAGTTACGGGGGTGGGGTGTCCTACGAGCAGTACTTC. Translated: CASSYGGGVSYEQYF.

This chain joins TRBV7-9 and TRBJ2-3, with 7 bases matching TRBD2. Germline loops: CDR1 SEHNR, CDR2 FQNEAQ (reference sequence). The CDR3 covers 14 residues. Trimming took 4 bases from V and 3 from J; bases not matched to a gene: 4. CDR3 loop: CASSSPAGTDTQYF. The CDR3 region has the DNA TGTGCCAGCAGCTCTCCAGCGGGAACAGATACGCAGTATTTT.

This rearrangement joins TRBV19 to TRBJ1-2, with unresolved D. The CDR3 totals 10 residues. Deletions cut 5 bases from V and 8 bases from J, with 6 bases between. The germline V gene has CDR1 LNHDA and CDR2 SQIVND (reference sequence). CDR3 protein: CASSREGYTF. CDR3 DNA sequence: TGTGCCAGTAGTCGTGAGGGCTACACCTTC.

A few counts support this clone. The CDR3: CSVKQGANYGYTF. As DNA, the CDR3 is TGCAGCGTAAAACAGGGAGCTAACTATGGCTACACCTTC. The rearrangement joins TRBV29-1 to TRBJ1-2; D may be TRBD1 (6 bases). Trimming pared 6 bases from V and 0 bases from J, leaving 11 bases between. CDR1 is SQVTM, CDR2 ANQGSEA, per germline. This CDR3 contains 13 residues.

DNA of the CDR3: TGTGCCAGTAGTTTGTTGAGCCAGCCCCAGCATTTT. The encoded protein is CASSLLSQPQHF. V is TRBV19 and J is TRBJ1-5; D is unresolved. The CDR3 runs 12 residues. Germline V gene lookup returns CDR1 LNHDA and CDR2 SQIVND (reference sequence). Trimming took 5 bases from V and 7 from J, leaving 9 bases between them.

CDR3 sequence (DNA): TGTGCCAGCAGTGACCCGACGAATTCACCCCTCCACTTT. This translates into CASSDPTNSPLHF. The V and J genes are TRBV6-5 and TRBJ1-6; D ambiguous. Looked up from germline, CDR1 is MNHEY and CDR2 is SVGAGI. This CDR3 comprises 13 residues. The V end lost 5 bases, the J end lost 7 bases, and 9 bases lay between the germline ends.

V usage is TRBV9 and J usage is TRBJ2-6, with D possibly being TRBD1 or TRBD2 (5 bases each). Deletions cut 0 bases from V and 0 bases from J, with 10 bases between. This CDR3 is built from 17 residues. CDR1 SGDLS and CDR2 YYNGEE come from the germline V gene. The CDR3 coding sequence is TGTGCCAGCAGCGTAGCGGGACGGATCTCTGGGGCCAACGTCCTGACTTTC. This gives the protein CASSVAGRISGANVLTF.

This sequence joins TRBV6-1 and TRBJ2-2, with 8 bases lining up with TRBD2. CDR3 length: 14 amino acids. V lost 7 bases, J lost 8 bases, and 9 bases stayed unmatched. CDR1 is MNHNS and CDR2 is SASEGT in the germline V gene. In DNA, the CDR3 is TGTGCCAGCATGTCTTTCGGGGGGGATGGGGAGCTGTTTTTT. The encoded protein is CASMSFGGDGELFF.

The gene calls are TRBV2 and TRBJ1-1, with D unclear. This CDR3 region has 13 residues. From germline, CDR1 is SNHLY and CDR2 FYNNEI. The V and J ends lost 4 bases and 2 bases respectively, with 8 bases between them. This chain's CDR3 is CASSALVNTEAFF. The CDR3 bases are TGTGCCAGCAGTGCCCTCGTAAACACTGAAGCTTTCTTT.

The V gene is TRBV18, the J gene TRBJ2-5, with D perhaps TRBD1 (8 bases). Trimming left V 6 bases short and J 2 bases short, with 16 bases between. The CDR3 extends over 15 amino acids. Germline CDR1 and CDR2: KGHSH and LQKENI. Here the CDR3 reads CASSGQGGGQETQYF. CDR3 sequence (DNA): TGTGCCAGCTCTGGACAGGGAGGGGGACAAGAGACCCAGTACTTC.

The V call is TRBV4-3, the J call TRBJ1-2; D remains ambiguous. Germline values: CDR1 LGHNA, CDR2 YSLEER. This CDR3 is built from 16 residues. V was trimmed by 5 bases and J by 6 bases, leaving 22 bases between them. The CDR3 bases are TGCGCCAGCAGCACGCCAAGCGGTGCAGGAGGAGATGGCTACACCTTC. Translation: CASSTPSGAGGDGYTF.

The V call is TRBV14, the J call TRBJ2-3, with 10 bases matching TRBD2. The germline V gene encodes CDR1 SGHDN and CDR2 FVKESK. With V trimmed by 0 bases and J by 9 bases, 9 bases remained unmatched. This CDR3 contains 16 residues. CDR3 nucleotide sequence: TGTGCCAGCAGCCAAGATGTGGGACTAGCGACGGCAACGCAGTATTTT. Translation: CASSQDVGLATATQYF.